The 4 T cell receptor beta chains below come from one sample, sequenced in a study of T cell responses to AZD1222 COVID-19 vaccine. TCRdb's copy holds only in-frame clones and misses some; the assay was immunoSEQ multiplex PCR. The sample has over 100,000 clones, 80% to 95% seen once. The material was peripheral blood, obtained on day 0 of AZD1222 vaccination. Every receptor here comes from an adult in good health.

The rearrangement joins TRBV6-5 to TRBJ1-5; D is ambiguous. The CDR3 contains 14 residues. The germline gives CDR1 MNHEY, CDR2 SVGAGI. V was clipped by 4 bases and J by 4 bases, with 11 bases between them. The DNA of the CDR3 is TGTGCCAGCAGTTCCTCAGGTTGGAATCAGCCCCAGCATTTT. Protein sequence: CASSSSGWNQPQHF.

This clone occurred once. The rearrangement uses TRBV5-1 and TRBJ1-2, with D possibly being TRBD1 (5 bases). With 1 base removed from V and 2 bases from J, the gap between germline ends came to 6 bases. The CDR3 is 13 amino acids. Germline-derived CDR1 and CDR2 are SGHRS and YFSETQ. CDR3 nucleotides: TGCGCCAGCAGCTTGAGGGGAAACTATGGCTACACCTTC. Protein sequence: CASSLRGNYGYTF.

A note on this clone: One end of the junction does not line up with germline, which may come from a read error. The chain recombines TRBV7-9 with TRBJ1-2; 11 bases are a match to TRBD1. The V gene's germline CDR1 is SEHNR and CDR2 FQNEAQ (reference sequence). The CDR3 loop spans 13 amino acids. CDR3 bases: TGTGCCAGCAGCCAGGACAGGGGGCATGGCTACATCTTC. Translating gives CASSQDRGHGYIF.

The chain combines TRBV11-2 with TRBJ1-3; D is possibly TRBD1 (6 bases). Between the trimmed V and J ends, which lost 0 bases and 0 bases, there was a span of 21 bases. The CDR3 is made up of 20 amino acids. CDR1 SGHAT and CDR2 FQNNGV come from the germline V gene. CDR3 nucleotides: TGTGCCAGCAGCTTAGATTGGGCAGGGGTTCTTTCGAGCTCTGGAAACACCATATATTTT. This gives the protein CASSLDWAGVLSSSGNTIYF. Together with reference TRBV11-2 and TRBJ1-3, the CDR3 gives the full variable domain: EAGVAQSPRYKIIEKRQSVAFWCNPISGHATLYWYQQILGQGPKLLIQFQNNGVVDDSQLPKDRFSAERLKGVDSTLKIQPAKLEDSAVYLCASSLDWAGVLSSSGNTIYFGEGSWLTVV.